This T cell receptor beta chain comes out of a study of blood T cell repertoires in COVID-19. Whole-study context: From the United States, Italy and Spain came samples of acute and convalescent COVID-19. The cDNA or gDNA used as material had been derived from T cells, B-cell-depleted T cells, or PBMCs.

The data were produced by immunoSEQ multiplex PCR, yet TCRdb's version contains in-frame clones alone and is incomplete. This sample has around 160,000 clones; around 85% occur once, and the top ten carry approximately 8%. This clone showed up just a few times. This CDR3 is 16 amino acids long. Germline CDR1 MNHEY, CDR2 SVGAGI. After removal of 1 base from V and 7 bases from J, the junction contained 5 bases not matched to a gene. The clonotype was recovered from a man in his 60s with acute or convalescent COVID-19. The V call is TRBV6-5, the J call TRBJ1-6, with 9 bases aligning to TRBD1. Sequencing input: peripheral blood. The CDR3 region is CASSYLGTGRNSPLHF. CDR3 nucleotide sequence: TGTGCCAGCAGTTACTTGGGGACAGGGAGGAATTCACCCCTCCACTTT.